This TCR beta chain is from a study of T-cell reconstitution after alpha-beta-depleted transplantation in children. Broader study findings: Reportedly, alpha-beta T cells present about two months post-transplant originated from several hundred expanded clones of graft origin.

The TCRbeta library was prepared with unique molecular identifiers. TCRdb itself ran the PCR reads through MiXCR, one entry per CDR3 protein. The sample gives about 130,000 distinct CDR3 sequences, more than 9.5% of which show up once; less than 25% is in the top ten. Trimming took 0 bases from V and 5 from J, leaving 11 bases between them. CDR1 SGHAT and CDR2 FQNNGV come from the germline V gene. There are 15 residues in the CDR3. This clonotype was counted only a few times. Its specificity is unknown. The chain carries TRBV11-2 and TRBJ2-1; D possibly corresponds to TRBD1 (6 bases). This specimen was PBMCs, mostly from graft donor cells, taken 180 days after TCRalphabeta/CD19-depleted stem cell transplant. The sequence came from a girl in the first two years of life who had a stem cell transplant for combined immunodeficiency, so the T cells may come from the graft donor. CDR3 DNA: TGTGCCAGCAGCTTAGAAGCAGGGGACAACAATGAGCAGTTCTTC. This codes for CASSLEAGDNNEQFF.